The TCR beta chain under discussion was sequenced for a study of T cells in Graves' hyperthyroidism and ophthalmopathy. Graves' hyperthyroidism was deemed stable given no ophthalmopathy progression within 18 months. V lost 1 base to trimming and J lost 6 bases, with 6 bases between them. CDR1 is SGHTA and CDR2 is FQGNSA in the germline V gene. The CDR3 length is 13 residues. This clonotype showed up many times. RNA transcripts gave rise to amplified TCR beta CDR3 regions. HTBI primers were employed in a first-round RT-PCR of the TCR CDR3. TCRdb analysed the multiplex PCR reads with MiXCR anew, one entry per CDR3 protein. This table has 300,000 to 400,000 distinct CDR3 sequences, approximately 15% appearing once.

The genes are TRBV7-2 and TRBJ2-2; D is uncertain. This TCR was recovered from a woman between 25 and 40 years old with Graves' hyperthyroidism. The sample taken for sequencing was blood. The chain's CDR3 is CASSLGHPGELFF. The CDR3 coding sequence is TGTGCCAGCAGCTTAGGTCATCCCGGGGAGCTGTTTTTT.